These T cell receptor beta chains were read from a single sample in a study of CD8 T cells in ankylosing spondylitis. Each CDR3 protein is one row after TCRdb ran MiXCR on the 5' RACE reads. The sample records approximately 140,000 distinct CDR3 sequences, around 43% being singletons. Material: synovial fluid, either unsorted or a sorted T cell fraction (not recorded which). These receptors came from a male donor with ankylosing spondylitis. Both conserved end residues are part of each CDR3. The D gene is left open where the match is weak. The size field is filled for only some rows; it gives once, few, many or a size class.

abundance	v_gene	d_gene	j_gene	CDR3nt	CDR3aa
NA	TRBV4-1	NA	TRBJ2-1	TGCGCCAGCAGCCAAGAATCAGTCAATGAGCAGTTCTTC	CASSQESVNEQFF
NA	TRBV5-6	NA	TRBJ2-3	TGTGCCAGCAGCTTGGGATCGGCTACAGCAGATACGCAGTATTTT	CASSLGSATADTQYF
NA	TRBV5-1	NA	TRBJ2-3	TGCGCCAGCAGCTTGGTCGGGTGGGGTCGGCCGGATACGCAGTATTTT	CASSLVGWGRPDTQYF
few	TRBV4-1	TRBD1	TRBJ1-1	TGCGCCAGCAGCCAAGAGGGTGCTTCGACAGGGAGATTCTGGACTGAAGCTTTCTTT	CASSQEGASTGRFWTEAFF
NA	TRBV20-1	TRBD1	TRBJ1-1	TGCAGTGCTAGAGATCGGACAGGGATCCACACTGAAGCTTTCTTT	CSARDRTGIHTEAFF
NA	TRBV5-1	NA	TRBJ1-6	TGCGCCAGCAGCTTCCGGGGCAGCGAGCCCTCCTATAATTCACCCCTCCACTTT	CASSFRGSEPSYNSPLHF
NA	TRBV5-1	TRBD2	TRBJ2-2	TGCGCCAGCAGCACCGGACTAGCGGGTTTCACCGGGGAGCTGTTTTTT	CASSTGLAGFTGELFF
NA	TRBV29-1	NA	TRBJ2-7	TGCAGCGTTGGAGCACCCAACGAGCAGTACTTC	CSVGAPNEQYF
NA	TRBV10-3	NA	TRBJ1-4	TGTGCCATCAGTGAGAGTTGGGTAGGGATTGAAAAACTGTTTTTT	CAISESWVGIEKLFF
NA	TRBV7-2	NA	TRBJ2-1	TGTGCCAGCACCCCCTATCGGAACGATGAGCAGTTCTTC	CASTPYRNDEQFF
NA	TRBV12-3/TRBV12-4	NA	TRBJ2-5	TGTGCCAGCAGTTTATTCTTGGAGGAGGGGGGCACAATGACCCAGTACTTC	CASSLFLEEGGTMTQYF
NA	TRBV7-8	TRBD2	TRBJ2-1	TGTGCCAGCAGCTACCAGCGGGGGGCATACAATGAGCAGTTCTTC	CASSYQRGAYNEQFF
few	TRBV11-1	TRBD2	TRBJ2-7	TGTGCCAGCAGCTTTCTCCCTCAAATAGGGGAGCGGGGGGAATACTACGAGCAGTACTTC	CASSFLPQIGERGEYYEQYF
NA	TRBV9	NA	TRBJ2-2	TGTGCCAGCAGCGTAGGGAGGACAGTAGTAGCCGGGGAGCTGTTTTTT	CASSVGRTVVAGELFF
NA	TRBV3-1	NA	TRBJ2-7	TGTGCCAGCAGCCAAGAAGGCGGACACAACTACGAGCAGTACTTC	CASSQEGGHNYEQYF
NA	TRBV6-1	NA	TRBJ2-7	TGTGCCAGCAGTGAAGAAGCGACAAGGTCCTACGAGCAGTACTTC	CASSEEATRSYEQYF
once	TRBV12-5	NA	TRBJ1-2	TGTGCTAGTGGTTTGTTCAGGGCGGCCTATGGCTACACCTTC	CASGLFRAAYGYTF
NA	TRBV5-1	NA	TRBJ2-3	TGCGCCAGCAGCTTGTGGGGAGCGGAGCGCACAGATACGCAGTATTTT	CASSLWGAERTDTQYF
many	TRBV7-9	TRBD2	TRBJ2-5	TGTGCCAGCAGCCCTGGGGGGGAGTACCAAGAGACCCAGTACTTC	CASSPGGEYQETQYF
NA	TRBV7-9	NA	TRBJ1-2	TGTGCCAGCAGCAATTCCAGGGCGGGGGACTATGGCTACACCTTC	CASSNSRAGDYGYTF
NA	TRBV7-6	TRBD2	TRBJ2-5	TGTGCCAGCAGCTTACGCCAAACCTTGACTAGCTCGGAGACCCAGTACTTC	CASSLRQTLTSSETQYF
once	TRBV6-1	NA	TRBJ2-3	TGTGCCGCCCAATTCGGGACTTGGGGGAGAGATACGCAGTATTTT	CAAQFGTWGRDTQYF
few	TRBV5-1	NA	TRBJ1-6	TGCGCCAGCAGCACAGGCGAGGGGGTGCGATCACCCCTCCACTTT	CASSTGEGVRSPLHF
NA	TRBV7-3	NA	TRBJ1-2	TGTGCCAGCAGCTTAACCGGACGGTCTCCGGTCACCTTC	CASSLTGRSPVTF
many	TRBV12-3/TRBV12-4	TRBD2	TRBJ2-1	TGTGCCAGCAGCCCTAGCGGGAGCTACAATGAGCAGTTCTTC	CASSPSGSYNEQFF
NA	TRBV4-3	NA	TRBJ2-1	TGCGCCAGCAGCCAAGTAATAATAGGACATTACAATGAGCAGTTCTTC	CASSQVIIGHYNEQFF
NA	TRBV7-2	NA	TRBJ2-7	TGTGCCAGCAGCTTACAGGAGGGAAACTACGAGCAGTACTTC	CASSLQEGNYEQYF
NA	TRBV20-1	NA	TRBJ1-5	TGCAGTGCTATACAGGGACGGTTCAATCAGCCCCAGCATTTT	CSAIQGRFNQPQHF
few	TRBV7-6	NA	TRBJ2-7	TGTGCCAGCAGCTTGGGATGGACCCTCTCCTACGAGCAGTACTTC	CASSLGWTLSYEQYF
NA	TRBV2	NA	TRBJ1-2	TGTGCCAGCAGTGAAGAGGGGTTCGTGGTCTATGGCTACACCTTC	CASSEEGFVVYGYTF
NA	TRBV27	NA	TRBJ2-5	TGTGCCAGCAGTTTATGGGGGCCGGAGACCCAGTACTTC	CASSLWGPETQYF
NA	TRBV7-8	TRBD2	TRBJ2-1	TGTGCCAGCAGTCGTCGCGGGACTAGCGTTTACAATGAGCAGTTCTTC	CASSRRGTSVYNEQFF
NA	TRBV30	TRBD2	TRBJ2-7	TGTGCCTGGAGTGTAGGATTCCTAGCGGGGGCCACCAACTCCTACGAGCAGTACTTC	CAWSVGFLAGATNSYEQYF